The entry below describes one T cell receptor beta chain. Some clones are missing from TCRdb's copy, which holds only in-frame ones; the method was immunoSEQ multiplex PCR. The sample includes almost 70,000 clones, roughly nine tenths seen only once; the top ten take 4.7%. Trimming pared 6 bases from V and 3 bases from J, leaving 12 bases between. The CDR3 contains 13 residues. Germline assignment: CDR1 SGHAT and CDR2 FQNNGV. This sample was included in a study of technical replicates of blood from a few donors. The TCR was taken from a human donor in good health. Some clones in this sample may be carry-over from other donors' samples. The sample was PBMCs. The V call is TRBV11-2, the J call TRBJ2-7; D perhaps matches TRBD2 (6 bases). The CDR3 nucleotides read TGTGCCAGCAGGTCTGGGACTGACTACGAGCAGTACTTC. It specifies CASRSGTDYEQYF.